This T cell receptor (beta chain) was sequenced during a study of control samples from healthy donors and cancer patients. Turning to this clone: Germline and junction disagree at one end, which may indicate a read error. Other DNA sequences of this sample code for an identical CDR3.

This CDR3 comprises 15 residues. The V gene's germline CDR1 is SGHRS and CDR2 YFSETQ. Sequencing used immunoSEQ multiplex PCR; TCRdb keeps in-frame clones, though not all of them. The table shows 95,000 to 150,000 clones, with about 90% occurring only once. The V and J genes are TRBV5-1 and TRBJ1-5; no clear D gene. This receptor was identified in a man younger than 30 in good health. The sequenced material came from blood. Here the CDR3 reads CASSLSGYSNQPQHF. The CDR3 DNA follows: TGCGCTAGCAGCTTGTCAGGTTATAGCAATCAGCCCCAGCATTTT. The entire variable domain, with the rest obtained from reference TRBV5-1 and TRBJ1-5, is as follows: KAGVTQTPRYLIKTRGQQVTLSCSPISGHRSVSWYQQTPGQGLQFLFEYFSETQRNKGNFPGRFSGRQFSNSRSEMNVSTLELGDSALYLCASSLSGYSNQPQHFGDGTRLSIL.